This note documents a single T cell receptor (beta chain) sequence. Its specificity is not known. The donors comprised healthy bone marrow donors. This record comes from a study of cytomegalovirus exposure and HLA in healthy donors. In the study overall: Earlier findings included nearly 120 million unique TCR beta sequences obtained from about 179 million T cells.

Whole-study findings and limits: In an earlier analysis, about 90% or about 30%: the productive usage of most TCR beta V segments. Altogether, some 170 TCR beta chains were recorded as cytomegalovirus-associated.

A multiplex PCR was run with 60 Vbeta primers and 13 Jbeta primers. Profiled with immunoSEQ multiplex PCR; TCRdb holds only in-frame clones, not every one. The sample consists of about 71,000 clones, 55% to 80% of them appearing once. The CDR3 has 14 residues. Trimming removed 7 bases from V and 0 bases from J, with 12 bases in between. The germline CDR1 and CDR2 sequences are SQVTM and ANQGSEA. The TCR originated in a man in his forties in good health and CMV-seropositive. The V call is TRBV29-1, the J call TRBJ2-2; the D gene is possibly TRBD1 (6 bases). Sample: PBMCs. The CDR3 region has the DNA TGCAGCGCCGGACAGTTTTCGAACACCGGGGAGCTGTTTTTT. Residues: CSAGQFSNTGELFF.